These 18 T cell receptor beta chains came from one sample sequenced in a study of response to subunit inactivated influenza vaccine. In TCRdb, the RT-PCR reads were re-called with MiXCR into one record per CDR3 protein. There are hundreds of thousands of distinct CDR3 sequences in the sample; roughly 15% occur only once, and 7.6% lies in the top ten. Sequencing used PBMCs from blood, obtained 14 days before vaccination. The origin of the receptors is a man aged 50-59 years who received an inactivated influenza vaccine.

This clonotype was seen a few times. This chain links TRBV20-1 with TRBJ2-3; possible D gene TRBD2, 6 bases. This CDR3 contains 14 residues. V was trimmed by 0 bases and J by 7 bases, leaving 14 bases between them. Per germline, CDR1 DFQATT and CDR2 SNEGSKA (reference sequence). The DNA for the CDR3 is TGCAGTGCTAGAGATCTGCGTAGGGACTATACGCAGTATTTT. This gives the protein CSARDLRRDYTQYF.

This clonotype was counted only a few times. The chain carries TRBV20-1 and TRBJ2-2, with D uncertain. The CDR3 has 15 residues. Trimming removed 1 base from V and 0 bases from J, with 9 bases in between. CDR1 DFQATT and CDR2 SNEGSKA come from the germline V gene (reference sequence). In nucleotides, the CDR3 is TGCAGTGCTAGAGGACGGCTCGCGAACACCGGGGAGCTGTTTTTT. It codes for CSARGRLANTGELFF.

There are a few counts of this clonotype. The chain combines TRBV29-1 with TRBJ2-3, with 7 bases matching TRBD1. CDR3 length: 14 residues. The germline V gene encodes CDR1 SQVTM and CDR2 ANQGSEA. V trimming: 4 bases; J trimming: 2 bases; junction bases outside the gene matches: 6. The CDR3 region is CSVAGTAYTDTQYF. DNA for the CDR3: TGCAGCGTTGCAGGGACAGCCTACACAGATACGCAGTATTTT.

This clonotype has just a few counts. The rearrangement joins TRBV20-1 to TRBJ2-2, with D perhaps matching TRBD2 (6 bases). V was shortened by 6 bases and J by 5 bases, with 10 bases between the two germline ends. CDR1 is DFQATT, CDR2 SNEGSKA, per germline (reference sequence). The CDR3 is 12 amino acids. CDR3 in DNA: TGCAGTGCCTCGGAGGGGACCGGGGAGCTGTTTTTT. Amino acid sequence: CSASEGTGELFF.

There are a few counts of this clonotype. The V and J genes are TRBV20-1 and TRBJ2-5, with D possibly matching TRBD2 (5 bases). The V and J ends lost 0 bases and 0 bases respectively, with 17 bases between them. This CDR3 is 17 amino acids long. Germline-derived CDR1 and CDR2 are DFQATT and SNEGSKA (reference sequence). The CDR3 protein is CSARDNRLAPYQETQYF. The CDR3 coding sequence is TGCAGTGCTAGAGATAATCGTCTAGCTCCGTACCAAGAGACCCAGTACTTC.

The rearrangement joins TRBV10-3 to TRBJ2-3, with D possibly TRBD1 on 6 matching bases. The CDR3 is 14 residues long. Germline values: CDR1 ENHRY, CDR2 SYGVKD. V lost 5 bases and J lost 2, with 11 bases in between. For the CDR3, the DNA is TGTGCCATCAGTCGCGGACAGAACACAGATACGCAGTATTTT. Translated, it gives CAISRGQNTDTQYF.

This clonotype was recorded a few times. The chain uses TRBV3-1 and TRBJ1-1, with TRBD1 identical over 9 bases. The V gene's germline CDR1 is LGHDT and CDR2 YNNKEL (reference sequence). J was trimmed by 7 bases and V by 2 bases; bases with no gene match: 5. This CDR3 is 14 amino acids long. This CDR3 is CASSQLQGAREAFF. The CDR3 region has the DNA TGTGCCAGCAGCCAATTACAGGGGGCTCGTGAAGCTTTCTTT.

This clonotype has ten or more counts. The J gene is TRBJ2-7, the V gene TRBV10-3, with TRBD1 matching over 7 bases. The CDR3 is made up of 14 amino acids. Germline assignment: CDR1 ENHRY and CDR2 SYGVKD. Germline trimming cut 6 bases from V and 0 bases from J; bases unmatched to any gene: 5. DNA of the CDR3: TGTGCCATCAGGGGGACAGAAAGCTCCTACGAGCAGTACTTC. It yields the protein CAIRGTESSYEQYF.

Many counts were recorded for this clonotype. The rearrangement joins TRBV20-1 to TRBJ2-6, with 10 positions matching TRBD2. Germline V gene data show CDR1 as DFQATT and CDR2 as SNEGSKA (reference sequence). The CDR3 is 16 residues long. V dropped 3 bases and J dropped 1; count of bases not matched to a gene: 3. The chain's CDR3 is CSASLAGVSGANVLTF. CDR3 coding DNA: TGCAGTGCTAGTCTAGCGGGAGTTTCTGGGGCCAACGTCCTGACTTTC.

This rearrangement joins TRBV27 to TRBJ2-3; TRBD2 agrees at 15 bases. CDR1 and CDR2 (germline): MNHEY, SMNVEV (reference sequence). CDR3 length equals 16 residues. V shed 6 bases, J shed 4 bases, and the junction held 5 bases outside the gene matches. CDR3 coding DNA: TGTGCCAGCAGCCCCGGGACTAGCGGGAGGTCAGATACGCAGTATTTT. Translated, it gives CASSPGTSGRSDTQYF.

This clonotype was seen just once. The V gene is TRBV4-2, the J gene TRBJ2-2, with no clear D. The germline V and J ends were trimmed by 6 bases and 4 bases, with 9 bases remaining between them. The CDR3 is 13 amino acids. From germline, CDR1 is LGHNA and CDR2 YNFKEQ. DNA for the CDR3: TGTGCCAGCAGGAAAGGATCCACCGGGGAGCTGTTTTTT. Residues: CASRKGSTGELFF.

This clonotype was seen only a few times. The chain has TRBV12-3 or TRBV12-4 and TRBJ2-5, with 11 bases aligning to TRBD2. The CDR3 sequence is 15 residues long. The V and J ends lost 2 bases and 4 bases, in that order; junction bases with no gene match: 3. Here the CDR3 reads CASSLITSGRETQYF. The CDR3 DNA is TGTGCCAGCAGTTTAATTACTAGCGGGAGAGAGACCCAGTACTTC.

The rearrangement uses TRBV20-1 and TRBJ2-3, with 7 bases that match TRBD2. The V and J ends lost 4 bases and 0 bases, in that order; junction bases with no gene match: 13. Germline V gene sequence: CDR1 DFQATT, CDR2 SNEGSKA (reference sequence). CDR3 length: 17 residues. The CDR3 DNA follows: TGCAGTGCTACGAATTATGTTGGCGGGGGTAGCACAGATACGCAGTATTTT. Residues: CSATNYVGGGSTDTQYF.

DNA of the CDR3: TGTGCCACCAGCAGAGATCTCGCAGGGGAGGGCGAGCAGTACTTC. Its protein product is CATSRDLAGEGEQYF. This chain connects TRBV15 to TRBJ2-7; a possible D gene is TRBD2 (7 bases). The CDR3 spans 15 residues. V lost 0 bases to trimming and J lost 6 bases, with 15 bases between them. Looked up from germline, CDR1 is LNHNV and CDR2 is YYDKDF (reference sequence).

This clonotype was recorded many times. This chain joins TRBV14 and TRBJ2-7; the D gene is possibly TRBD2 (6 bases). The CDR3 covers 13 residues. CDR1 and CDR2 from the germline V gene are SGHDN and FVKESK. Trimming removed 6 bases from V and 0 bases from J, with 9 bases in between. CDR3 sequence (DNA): TGTGCCAGCAGGTCGGGGGACTCCTACGAGCAGTACTTC. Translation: CASRSGDSYEQYF.

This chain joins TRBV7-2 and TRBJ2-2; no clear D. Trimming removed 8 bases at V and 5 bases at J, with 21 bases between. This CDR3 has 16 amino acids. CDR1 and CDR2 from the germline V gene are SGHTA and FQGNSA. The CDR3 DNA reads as TGTGCCAGCCCTGTAACCCTCGCCAGCAGAACCGGGGAGCTGTTTTTT. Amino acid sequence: CASPVTLASRTGELFF.

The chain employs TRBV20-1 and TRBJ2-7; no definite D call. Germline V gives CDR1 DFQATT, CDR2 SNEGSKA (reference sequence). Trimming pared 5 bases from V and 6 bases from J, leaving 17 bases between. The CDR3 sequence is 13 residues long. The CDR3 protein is CSALVQAPSEQYF. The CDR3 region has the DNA TGCAGTGCTTTGGTGCAAGCGCCGAGCGAGCAGTACTTC.

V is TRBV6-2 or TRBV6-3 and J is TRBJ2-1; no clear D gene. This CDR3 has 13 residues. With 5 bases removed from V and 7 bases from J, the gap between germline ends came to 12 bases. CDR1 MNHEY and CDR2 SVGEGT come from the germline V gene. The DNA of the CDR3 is TGTGCCAGCAGTAAAATTCGGGTGAATGAGCAGTTCTTC. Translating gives CASSKIRVNEQFF.